This T cell receptor beta chain was recovered during a study of T cells in Graves' hyperthyroidism and ophthalmopathy. Using RNA transcripts as the source, TCR beta CDR3 regions were amplified. HTBI primers were the set used in a first-round RT-PCR of the TCR CDR3. One entry per CDR3 protein, called by TCRdb with MiXCR from the multiplex PCR reads. The table shows 750,000 to 950,000 distinct CDR3 sequences, with 38% occurring only once. The V gene end was trimmed by 3 bases and the J gene end by 3 bases; junction bases not matched to a gene: 5. The CDR3 has 15 residues. Germline values: CDR1 LGHNA, CDR2 YSLEER.

What was sequenced was blood. This clonotype originated in a man between 18 and 29 years old with Graves' hyperthyroidism. The J gene is TRBJ2-7, the V gene TRBV4-3; the match to TRBD1 covers 10 bases. The CDR3 protein is CASSQWWTGGYEQYF. CDR3 nucleotide sequence: TGCGCCAGCAGCCAGTGGTGGACAGGGGGCTACGAGCAGTACTTC.